This entry lists 12 T cell receptor beta chains sequenced from one sample in a study of T cell responses to AZD1222 COVID-19 vaccine (dated by TCRdb to the early 2020s). Receptor amplification or capture employed the immunoSEQ multiplex PCR assay. Drawn from immuneACCESS, this table holds only the in-frame rearrangements with V and J called that TCRdb kept. Clones are partly lost; checked studies trace under half to an unresolved V gene and leave the rest unexplained. In this sample the table shows over 130,000 clones, 75% to 95% of which occur a single time. Approximately 3% of the sample goes to the ten largest clones. The time point label here, explained by the study, means: about 28 days (+/-7) after the second vaccine dose. Sequenced material: peripheral blood, taken 28 days after the second AZD1222 dose. These receptors all stem from an adult who received the AZD1222 COVID-19 vaccine.

The chain joins TRBV27 to TRBJ1-4; 8 bases align to TRBD1. The V and J ends lost 3 bases and 8 bases, in that order; junction bases with no gene match: 5. Germline loops: CDR1 MNHEY, CDR2 SMNVEV (reference sequence). This CDR3 has 14 amino acids. CDR3 DNA sequence: TGTGCCAGCAGTTTTCAGGGGGCTAGGGAAAAACTGTTTTTT. Its protein product is CASSFQGAREKLFF.

The V gene is TRBV9, the J gene TRBJ2-6, with D unclear. CDR3 length equals 15 residues. With 0 bases removed from V and 0 bases from J, the gap between germline ends came to 4 bases. Germline CDR1 and CDR2: SGDLS and YYNGEE. The CDR3 DNA follows: TGTGCCAGCAGCGTAGAAGTCTCTGGGGCCAACGTCCTGACTTTC. Protein: CASSVEVSGANVLTF. Drawing the rest from reference TRBV9 and TRBJ2-6, the complete variable domain is DSGVTQTPKHLITATGQRVTLRCSPRSGDLSVYWYQQSLDQGLQFLIQYYNGEERAKGNILERFSAQQFPDLHSELNLSSLELGDSALYFCASSVEVSGANVLTFGAGSRLTVL.

This clone was observed once. The chain joins TRBV5-1 to TRBJ2-1; tentatively, D is TRBD2 (5 bases). Germline V gene sequence: CDR1 SGHRS, CDR2 YFSETQ. The CDR3 sequence is 15 residues long. Trimming took off 0 bases at V and 0 bases at J, with 7 bases between the two ends. This CDR3 reads CASSLELVSYNEQFF. In DNA, the CDR3 is TGCGCCAGCAGCTTGGAACTAGTCTCCTACAATGAGCAGTTCTTC.

V and J are TRBV14 and TRBJ2-1; the match to TRBD2 covers 10 bases. CDR1 and CDR2 from the germline V gene are SGHDN and FVKESK. V shed 0 bases and J 13 bases; nucleotides not matched to a gene: 9. CDR3 length equals 15 residues. The CDR3 region is CASSQDPAGGPRQFF. The CDR3 nucleotides read TGTGCCAGCAGCCAAGATCCAGCGGGAGGGCCTAGACAGTTCTTC.

The chain carries TRBV7-2 and TRBJ1-5; tentative D call: TRBD1 (5 bases). V shed 1 base and J shed 2 bases, with 9 bases lying between them. Germline CDR1 SGHTA, CDR2 FQGNSA. The CDR3 totals 15 residues. Here the CDR3 reads CASSLGGVGNQPQHF. CDR3 coding DNA: TGTGCCAGCAGCTTAGGGGGGGTGGGCAATCAGCCCCAGCATTTT.

CDR3 residues: CASSLGLAGGTEETQYF. The CDR3 nucleotides are TGTGCCAGCAGCCTCGGACTAGCGGGTGGGACAGAAGAGACCCAGTACTTC. V and J are TRBV11-2 and TRBJ2-5, with 11 positions matching TRBD2. The germline V gene has CDR1 SGHAT and CDR2 FQNNGV. The V gene end was trimmed by 5 bases and the J gene end by 3 bases; junction bases not matched to a gene: 11. This CDR3 contains 17 residues.

The sample holds one count of this clone. The V call is TRBV6-5, the J call TRBJ1-3; tentative D call: TRBD1 (5 bases). This CDR3 is 14 amino acids long. V was pared by 7 bases and J by 2 bases, with 12 bases between. CDR1 is MNHEY, CDR2 SVGAGI, per germline. As DNA, the CDR3 is TGTGCCAGCACCCAGGGAATTGCTGGAAACACCATATATTTT. Translation gives CASTQGIAGNTIYF.

V is TRBV5-1 and J is TRBJ2-1; D is ambiguous. This CDR3 is 12 amino acids long. Germline-derived CDR1 and CDR2 are SGHRS and YFSETQ. Trimming shortened V by 5 bases and J by 3 bases, and 6 bases separated the two germline ends. DNA for the CDR3: TGCGCCAGCAGTCCAGACTACAATGAGCAGTTCTTC. It specifies CASSPDYNEQFF.

The chain has TRBV5-1 and TRBJ1-1; possible D gene TRBD1, 5 bases. Trimming took off 3 bases at V and 4 bases at J, with 19 bases between the two ends. This CDR3 region has 16 residues. Germline CDR1 SGHRS, CDR2 YFSETQ. The chain's CDR3 is CASSSQHWTTGTEAFF. The CDR3 region has the DNA TGCGCCAGCAGCTCTCAACATTGGACAACGGGCACTGAAGCTTTCTTT. The entire variable domain, with the rest obtained from reference TRBV5-1 and TRBJ1-1, is as follows: KAGVTQTPRYLIKTRGQQVTLSCSPISGHRSVSWYQQTPGQGLQFLFEYFSETQRNKGNFPGRFSGRQFSNSRSEMNVSTLELGDSALYLCASSSQHWTTGTEAFFGQGTRLTVV.

This clone showed up just a few times. This rearrangement joins TRBV9 to TRBJ1-4; TRBD1 matches at 7 bases. CDR3 length: 15 residues. The germline V gene has CDR1 SGDLS and CDR2 YYNGEE. The V gene end was trimmed by 3 bases and the J gene end by 3 bases; junction bases not matched to a gene: 5. As DNA, the CDR3 is TGTGCCAGCAGCGCCCAACAGGGGCCTAATGAAAAACTGTTTTTT. Translation: CASSAQQGPNEKLFF.

This chain joins TRBV27 and TRBJ1-2; 8 bases match TRBD1. Germline V lookup: CDR1 MNHEY, CDR2 SMNVEV (reference sequence). This CDR3 is built from 14 residues. V lost 3 bases, J lost 3 bases, and 3 bases stayed unmatched. The CDR3 here is CASSFTGGYYGYTF. The CDR3 DNA follows: TGTGCCAGCAGTTTTACAGGGGGTTACTATGGCTACACCTTC.

The chain uses TRBV20-1 and TRBJ2-7; D remains unclear. This CDR3 is built from 11 residues. V dropped 4 bases and J dropped 5 bases, with 9 bases sitting between them. CDR1 DFQATT and CDR2 SNEGSKA come from the germline V gene (reference sequence). CDR3 bases: TGCAGTGCTACCTCAGGTCACGAGCAGTACTTC. This encodes CSATSGHEQYF.